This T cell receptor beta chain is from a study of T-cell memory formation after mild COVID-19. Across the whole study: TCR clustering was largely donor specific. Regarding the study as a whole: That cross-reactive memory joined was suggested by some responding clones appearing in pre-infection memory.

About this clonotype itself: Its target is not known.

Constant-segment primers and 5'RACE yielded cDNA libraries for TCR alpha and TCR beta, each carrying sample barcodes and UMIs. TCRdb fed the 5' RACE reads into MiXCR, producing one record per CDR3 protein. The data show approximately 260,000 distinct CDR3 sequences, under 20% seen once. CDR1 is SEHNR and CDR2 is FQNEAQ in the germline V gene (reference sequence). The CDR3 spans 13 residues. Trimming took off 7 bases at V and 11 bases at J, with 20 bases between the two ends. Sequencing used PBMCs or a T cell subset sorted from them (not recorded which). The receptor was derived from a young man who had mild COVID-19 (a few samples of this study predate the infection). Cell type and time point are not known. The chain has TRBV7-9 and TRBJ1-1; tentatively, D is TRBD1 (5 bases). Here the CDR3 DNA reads TGTGCCAGCACCCTAACAGGTACCGAGGAGGCTTTCTTT. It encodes CASTLTGTEEAFF.